A single sample gave rise to the 22 T cell receptor beta chains below, sequenced in a study of a mutant IDH1 vaccine in newly diagnosed glioma. Time point meaning: week 11, during vaccination. Every single dose of the vaccine, 300 ug of mutant IDH1 20-mer peptide, came with topical imiquimod. Their antigen targets remain unknown. TCRdb's copy holds only in-frame clones and misses some; the assay was immunoSEQ multiplex PCR. The sample lists approximately 110,000 clones, 90% seen once, with 0.5% to 0.65% in the top ten. The specimen comprised PBMCs, sampled from a glioma patient whose treatment included an IDH1 peptide vaccine. Source of these receptors: a woman in her forties or fifties with glioma.

The rearrangement links TRBV14 to TRBJ2-7, with 7 bases matching TRBD2. Germline CDR1 reads SGHDN; CDR2 reads FVKESK. The CDR3 contains 14 residues. V dropped 3 bases and J dropped 7; count of bases not matched to a gene: 9. CDR3 sequence (DNA): TGTGCCAGCAGCCAGAGTCTGCTAGCGGCTGAGCAGTACTTC. Residues: CASSQSLLAAEQYF.

This chain uses TRBV6-4 with TRBJ2-1; maybe TRBD1 (5 bases). CDR3 length equals 13 residues. The germline gives CDR1 MRHNA, CDR2 SNTAGT. V was pared by 2 bases and J by 8 bases, with 10 bases between. The CDR3 DNA is TGTGCCAGCAGTGACCACAGGTTCGATGAGCAGTTCTTC. It translates to CASSDHRFDEQFF.

The chain couples TRBV10-2 to TRBJ2-7, with TRBD1 matching 7 bases. J lost 0 bases, V lost 0 bases, and 5 bases had no gene match. The CDR3 extends over 16 amino acids. Germline-derived CDR1 and CDR2 are WSHSY and SAAADI. The CDR3 sequence is CASSESGTEVSYEQYF. CDR3 nucleotide sequence: TGCGCCAGCAGTGAGTCCGGGACAGAAGTCTCCTACGAGCAGTACTTC.

The chain has TRBV7-2 and TRBJ2-3, with D possibly being TRBD1 (5 bases). From germline, CDR1 is SGHTA and CDR2 FQGNSA. The V gene lost 8 bases and the J gene lost 2 bases, with 8 bases spanning the gap. This CDR3 contains 12 residues. CDR3 protein: CASGHYTDTQYF. DNA for the CDR3: TGTGCCAGCGGACATTACACAGATACGCAGTATTTT.

The chain recombines TRBV9 with TRBJ1-5; D ambiguous. Trimming took 0 bases from V and 1 from J, leaving 8 bases between them. The CDR3 loop spans 15 amino acids. CDR1 is SGDLS and CDR2 is YYNGEE in the germline V gene. The CDR3 nucleotides read TGTGCCAGCAGCGTAGGGGTCAGCAGCAATCAGCCCCAGCATTTT. The encoded protein is CASSVGVSSNQPQHF. Combining the CDR3 with reference TRBV9 and TRBJ1-5 gives the whole variable domain DSGVTQTPKHLITATGQRVTLRCSPRSGDLSVYWYQQSLDQGLQFLIQYYNGEERAKGNILERFSAQQFPDLHSELNLSSLELGDSALYFCASSVGVSSNQPQHFGDGTRLSIL.

V and J are TRBV30 and TRBJ2-1, with 8 bases lining up with TRBD2. There are 15 residues in the CDR3. CDR1 GTSNPN and CDR2 SVGIG come from the germline V gene (reference sequence). J gave up 7 bases and V 0 bases, and 8 bases lay outside the gene matches. The DNA for the CDR3 is TGTGCCTGGAGTGTAACTAGCGGAGCGTTGAATGAGCAGTTCTTC. Residues: CAWSVTSGALNEQFF.

The rearrangement uses TRBV27 and TRBJ2-1, with D possibly matching TRBD2 (6 bases). This CDR3 is 15 amino acids long. V gave up 7 bases and J gave up 5 bases, with 18 bases separating them. The germline gives CDR1 MNHEY, CDR2 SMNVEV (reference sequence). The CDR3 protein is CASNPTGPGDNEQFF. The CDR3 coding sequence is TGTGCCAGCAACCCCACGGGCCCGGGGGACAATGAGCAGTTCTTC.

The CDR3 reads CASSFGLAGGPWNEQYF. CDR3 DNA sequence: TGCGCCAGCAGCTTTGGACTAGCGGGAGGGCCATGGAACGAGCAGTACTTC. V is TRBV5-1 and J is TRBJ2-7; 15 bases align to TRBD2. Germline values: CDR1 SGHRS, CDR2 YFSETQ. Trimming took 2 bases from V and 5 from J; bases not matched to a gene: 8. The CDR3 loop spans 17 amino acids.

V and J are TRBV27 and TRBJ2-1; TRBD2 matches at 9 bases. This CDR3 spans 14 amino acids. Germline assignment: CDR1 MNHEY and CDR2 SMNVEV (reference sequence). Trimming cost V 8 bases and J 7 bases; bases outside gene matches: 9. The CDR3 sequence: CASFRAGGWNEQFF. The CDR3 nucleotides read TGTGCCAGCTTTAGGGCGGGAGGGTGGAATGAGCAGTTCTTC.

The gene calls are TRBV7-3 and TRBJ1-1; 8 positions agree with TRBD1. The germline V gene has CDR1 SGHTA and CDR2 FQGTGA. After removal of 5 bases from V and 2 bases from J, the junction contained 7 bases not matched to a gene. There are 15 residues in the CDR3. The CDR3 protein is CASSAQGASNTEAFF. DNA of the CDR3: TGTGCCAGCAGCGCCCAGGGGGCTAGTAACACTGAAGCTTTCTTT.

This clone has only one observation. V gene TRBV6-4 combines with J gene TRBJ2-3; 9 nucleotides line up with TRBD2. CDR1 is MRHNA and CDR2 is SNTAGT in the germline V gene. V lost 3 bases, J lost 6 bases, and 4 bases stayed unmatched. The CDR3 contains 14 residues. The CDR3 nucleotides are TGTGCCAGCAGTGAGACTAGCGGTTACGATACGCAGTATTTT. Translation gives CASSETSGYDTQYF.

The V gene is TRBV15, the J gene TRBJ2-6; D gene unclear. From germline, CDR1 is LNHNV and CDR2 YYDKDF (reference sequence). Between the trimmed V and J ends, which lost 5 bases and 3 bases, there was a span of 5 bases. CDR3 length: 13 residues. The CDR3 coding sequence is TGTGCCACCAGCCTGGGTGGGGCCAACGTCCTGACTTTC. Its translation is CATSLGGANVLTF. Looking up the rest from reference TRBV15 and TRBJ2-6 gives the full variable domain: DAMVIQNPRYQVTQFGKPVTLSCSQTLNHNVMYWYQQKSSQAPKLLFHYYDKDFNNEADTPDNFQSRRPNTSFCFLDIRSPGLGDTAMYLCATSLGGANVLTFGAGSRLTVL.

V usage is TRBV7-9 and J usage is TRBJ2-1; 9 positions match TRBD2. The CDR3 has 15 amino acids. V dropped 4 bases and J dropped 8; count of bases not matched to a gene: 9. Germline lookup yields CDR1 SEHNR and CDR2 FQNEAQ (reference sequence). The CDR3: CASSWGIAGVDEQFF. CDR3 nucleotides: TGTGCCAGCAGCTGGGGGATAGCGGGAGTCGATGAGCAGTTCTTC.

The chain is built from TRBV18 and TRBJ2-7; D assignment may be TRBD1 or TRBD2 (5 bases each). The CDR3 is 13 residues long. V was cut by 0 bases and J by 5 bases, with 8 bases left in between. Per the germline V gene, CDR1 is KGHSH and CDR2 is LQKENI. For the CDR3, the DNA is TGTGCCAGCTCACCACCGTCGGGGCACGAGCAGTACTTC. This codes for CASSPPSGHEQYF.

The V gene is TRBV9, the J gene TRBJ2-3, with 7 bases identical to TRBD2. The CDR3 contains 15 residues. V was pared by 4 bases and J by 0 bases, with 5 bases of the junction left unmatched. Germline CDR1 and CDR2: SGDLS and YYNGEE. CDR3: CASSLLAVSTDTQYF. CDR3 bases: TGTGCCAGCAGCTTGCTAGCGGTTAGCACAGATACGCAGTATTTT.

V is TRBV7-9 and J is TRBJ1-1; possibly TRBD1 for D (6 bases). Trimming removed 4 bases at V and 2 bases at J, with 11 bases between. The V gene's germline CDR1 is SEHNR and CDR2 FQNEAQ (reference sequence). The CDR3 is made up of 14 amino acids. In DNA, the CDR3 is TGTGCCAGCAGCTCTCCGGGACACAACACTGAAGCTTTCTTT. This gives the protein CASSSPGHNTEAFF. Full variable domain (missing parts from reference TRBV7-9 and TRBJ1-1): DTGVSQNPRHKITKRGQNVTFRCDPISEHNRLYWYRQTLGQGPEFLTYFQNEAQLEKSRLLSDRFSAERPKGSFSTLEIQRTEQGDSAMYLCASSSPGHNTEAFFGQGTRLTVV.

V gene TRBV5-1 combines with J gene TRBJ1-2; D gene unclear. Germline CDR1 SGHRS, CDR2 YFSETQ. This CDR3 has 12 residues. The germline V and J ends were trimmed by 7 bases and 8 bases, with 15 bases remaining between them. The CDR3 here is CASGDSRGGYTF. The CDR3 DNA follows: TGCGCCAGCGGTGATAGCCGAGGGGGCTACACCTTC.

The V call is TRBV28, the J call TRBJ2-1; D is undetermined. In germline, CDR1 is MDHEN, CDR2 SYDVKM. The CDR3 has 8 residues. CDR3 DNA: TGTCGGGTGGATGAGCAGTTCTTC. Translating gives CRVDEQFF.

The chain employs TRBV27 and TRBJ1-6; D gene unclear. The length of the CDR3 is 17 residues. Deletions cut 3 bases from V and 4 bases from J, with 16 bases between. The V gene's germline CDR1 is MNHEY and CDR2 SMNVEV (reference sequence). The CDR3 coding sequence is TGTGCCAGCAGTTTTCGGGTCGGCGGTAAATATAATTCACCCCTCCACTTT. Protein sequence: CASSFRVGGKYNSPLHF.

The rearrangement links TRBV9 to TRBJ1-5; D not certain. V was pared by 2 bases and J by 3 bases, with 12 bases between. This CDR3 region has 15 residues. Germline V lookup: CDR1 SGDLS, CDR2 YYNGEE. Here the CDR3 reads CASSVLHPSNQPQHF. In DNA, the CDR3 is TGTGCCAGCAGCGTGCTACATCCTTCCAATCAGCCCCAGCATTTT.

This chain connects TRBV9 to TRBJ1-3; D is possibly TRBD1 (5 bases). The CDR3 runs to 15 residues. Germline V gives CDR1 SGDLS, CDR2 YYNGEE. V lost 4 bases and J lost 0, with 11 bases in between. CDR3 nucleotide sequence: TGTGCCAGCAGCCCCAGGGTCTTCTCTGGAAACACCATATATTTT. Translated: CASSPRVFSGNTIYF.

This chain connects TRBV5-1 to TRBJ2-2; D gene ambiguous. The V gene lost 1 base and the J gene lost 3 bases, with 10 bases spanning the gap. There are 15 residues in the CDR3. Germline CDR1 SGHRS, CDR2 YFSETQ. CDR3 amino acids: CASSLRGDHTGELFF. CDR3 DNA sequence: TGCGCCAGCAGCTTGCGTGGAGATCACACCGGGGAGCTGTTTTTT.